Detailed here is one TCR beta chain. Other DNA sequences in the same sample also yield this CDR3. This CDR3 has 13 amino acids. The J segment lost 7 bases and the V segment lost 11 bases, leaving 7 bases of the junction unmatched. Germline CDR1 SNHLY, CDR2 FYNNEI. This record comes from a study of blood T cell repertoires in COVID-19. At the level of the study: Sites across the United States, Italy and Spain contributed samples from acute and convalescent COVID-19. T cells, B-cell-depleted T cells, or PBMCs supplied cDNA or gDNA.

Original handling: Quantification of nucleated cells was approximated via reference gene primer amplification. Libraries were prepared by immunoSEQ multiplex PCR; TCRdb keeps only in-frame clonotypes and omits some of them. V and J calls and clone size are given by that table; D and trimming were obtained from the DNA. This sample has 250,000 to 350,000 clones, with around four fifths found just once. The sample consisted of peripheral blood. The chain combines TRBV2 with TRBJ2-5; 13 positions match TRBD2. The receptor comes from a woman aged 45-65 years with active or convalescent COVID-19. CDR3 DNA sequence: TGTGCCTCTTCGGGACTAGCGGGAAGGACCCAGTACTTC. Amino acids: CASSGLAGRTQYF.